The clone carrying this T cell receptor beta chain came up many times. This record comes from a study of CD8 T cells in ankylosing spondylitis. TCRdb re-called the 5' RACE reads through MiXCR, storing one row per CDR3 protein. This table has 150,000 to 200,000 distinct CDR3 sequences, 10% to 15% appearing once. This CDR3 has 12 residues. Trimming took off 3 bases at V and 5 bases at J, with 7 bases between the two ends. The germline CDR1 and CDR2 sequences are DFQATT and SNEGSKA (reference sequence). The specimen sequenced was blood, either unsorted or a sorted T cell fraction (not recorded which). The TCR sequence derives from a female donor with ankylosing spondylitis or in good health (not recorded which). V is TRBV20-1 and J is TRBJ2-2; D not certain. Here the CDR3 reads CSASHRTGELFF. CDR3 nucleotides: TGCAGTGCTAGTCACCGGACCGGGGAGCTGTTTTTT.